These 17 T cell receptor beta chains share one sample of origin, sequenced in a study of cytotoxic CD8 clonotypes in ibrutinib-treated CLL. TCRdb's copy holds only in-frame clones and misses some; the assay was immunoSEQ multiplex PCR. The sample consists of approximately 320,000 clones, around 66% of them appearing once. This material consisted of PBMCs, taken after 36 months of ibrutinib treatment. These receptors were collected from a human donor with chronic lymphocytic leukemia.

The chain employs TRBV9 and TRBJ1-2; 7 bases align to TRBD1. With V trimmed by 0 bases and J by 7 bases, 6 bases remained unmatched. The CDR3 totals 14 residues. CDR1 is SGDLS, CDR2 YYNGEE, per germline. CDR3 sequence reads: CASSVARPGGGYTF. CDR3 sequence (DNA): TGTGCCAGCAGCGTAGCTCGGCCAGGGGGTGGCTACACCTTC.

This clone was counted only a few times. V usage is TRBV28 and J usage is TRBJ1-4; a possible D gene is TRBD1 (6 bases). The CDR3 runs 14 residues. V gave up 6 bases and J gave up 8 bases, with 16 bases separating them. CDR1 is MDHEN, CDR2 SYDVKM, per germline. CDR3 amino acids: CASSSRWGGEKLFF. In DNA, the CDR3 is TGTGCCAGCAGCTCGAGGTGGGGGGGCGAAAAACTGTTTTTT. The full variable domain, with the rest looked up from reference TRBV28 and TRBJ1-4, is DVKVTQSSRYLVKRTGEKVFLECVQDMDHENMFWYRQDPGLGLRLIYFSYDVKMKEKGDIPEGYSVSREKKERFSLILESASTNQTSMYLCASSSRWGGEKLFFGSGTQLSVL.

The gene calls are TRBV5-6 and TRBJ2-3, with D tentatively TRBD2 (5 bases). The CDR3 is 14 residues long. CDR1 is SGHDT, CDR2 YYEEEE, per germline. Trimming stripped 0 bases from V and 6 bases from J, with 11 bases between. CDR3 protein: CASSLVAGADTQYF. In DNA form, the CDR3 reads TGTGCCAGCAGCTTGGTCGCGGGTGCGGATACGCAGTATTTT.

The V gene is TRBV11-2, the J gene TRBJ2-2, with D perhaps matching TRBD2 (6 bases). Germline CDR1 reads SGHAT; CDR2 reads FQNNGV. The CDR3 is 15 residues long. Deletions cut 5 bases from V and 4 bases from J, with 14 bases between. This CDR3 reads CASSPLGTSTGELFF. CDR3 DNA: TGTGCCAGCAGCCCTTTGGGGACTTCCACCGGGGAGCTGTTTTTT.

The gene calls are TRBV4-1 and TRBJ1-5; 12 bases match TRBD1. Germline-derived CDR1 and CDR2 are MGHRA and YSYEKL. The V gene end was trimmed by 1 base and the J gene end by 6 bases; junction bases not matched to a gene: 7. The CDR3 runs to 17 residues. CDR3 residues: CASSQVPGTGGSQPQHF. The CDR3 DNA is TGCGCCAGCAGCCAAGTGCCCGGGACAGGGGGCAGTCAGCCCCAGCATTTT.

This clone showed up just a few times. V and J are TRBV2 and TRBJ1-4; D might be TRBD1 (5 bases). The CDR3 is made up of 15 amino acids. The V end was cut by 5 bases, the J end by 5 bases, with 15 bases between. The germline V gene has CDR1 SNHLY and CDR2 FYNNEI. The CDR3 DNA reads as TGTGCCAGCAGTCTAGCCTCAGGGCTGAATGAAAAACTGTTTTTT. The encoded protein is CASSLASGLNEKLFF.

The table lists this clone with a count of one. CDR3 sequence reads: CASGQGTTDTQYF. CDR3 coding DNA: TGTGCCAGCGGGCAGGGGACCACAGATACGCAGTATTTT. J is TRBJ2-3 and V is TRBV2, with D maybe TRBD1 (6 bases). Trimming took off 8 bases at V and 2 bases at J, with 11 bases between the two ends. The CDR3 consists of 13 residues. Germline-derived CDR1 and CDR2 are SNHLY and FYNNEI. Supplemented by reference TRBV2 and TRBJ2-3, the full variable domain reads EPEVTQTPSHQVTQMGQEVILRCVPISNHLYFYWYRQILGQKVEFLVSFYNNEISEKSEIFDDQFSVERPDGSNFTLKIRSTKLEDSAMYFCASGQGTTDTQYFGPGTRLTVL.

The rearrangement joins TRBV6-5 to TRBJ2-5; the D call may be TRBD1 or TRBD2 (6 bases each). The germline gives CDR1 MNHEY, CDR2 SVGAGI. The germline V and J ends were trimmed by 2 bases and 6 bases, with 13 bases remaining between them. The CDR3 has 14 residues. CDR3 bases: TGTGCCAGCAGTTACCTGGGGGGCGAGAAGACCCAGTACTTC. Protein sequence: CASSYLGGEKTQYF.

The chain combines TRBV6-6 with TRBJ2-7, with D perhaps matching TRBD1 (6 bases). The germline CDR1 and CDR2 sequences are MNHNY and SVGAGI (reference sequence). V was cut by 10 bases and J by 2 bases, with 12 bases left in between. The CDR3 covers 12 residues. CDR3 in DNA: TGTGCCACCACGACAGGTGCCTACGAGCAGTACTTC. This codes for CATTTGAYEQYF.

This clone has just one count. The CDR3 DNA sequence: TGTGCCAGCAGTGCGAGCGGGATCTACGAGCAGTACTTC. Its protein product is CASSASGIYEQYF. This chain links TRBV27 with TRBJ2-7, with 7 nucleotides matching TRBD2. This CDR3 contains 13 residues. Trimming removed 5 bases from V and 3 bases from J; junction bases left unmatched: 4. CDR1 and CDR2 (germline): MNHEY, SMNVEV (reference sequence).

Worth noting for this clone: Other DNA sequences in this specimen translate into the identical CDR3. V gene TRBV18 combines with J gene TRBJ2-7; the D is unclear. The ends were cut back, 3 bases at V and 0 bases at J, with 6 bases in the middle. The CDR3 consists of 13 residues. Germline-derived CDR1 and CDR2 are KGHSH and LQKENI. The CDR3 bases are TGTGCCAGCTCACCTCAAAGCTCCTACGAGCAGTACTTC. Its protein is CASSPQSSYEQYF.

This clone was seen a handful of times. The chain employs TRBV5-5 and TRBJ1-2; tentatively, D is TRBD1 (6 bases). V gave up 1 base and J gave up 4 bases, with 11 bases separating them. Germline V lookup: CDR1 SGHKS, CDR2 YYEKEE (reference sequence). This CDR3 spans 14 amino acids. The CDR3 loop reads CASSLMWGPYGYTF. In nucleotides, the CDR3 is TGTGCCAGCAGCTTGATGTGGGGGCCCTATGGCTACACCTTC.

The chain recombines TRBV7-9 with TRBJ2-7; D uncertain. The CDR3 has 14 amino acids. V was cut by 2 bases and J by 3 bases, with 11 bases left in between. Germline CDR1 and CDR2: SEHNR and FQNEAQ (reference sequence). CDR3 bases: TGTGCCAGCAGCTTACGATGGCCTTACTACGAGCAGTACTTC. This translates into CASSLRWPYYEQYF.

Regarding this clone: An end of the junction differs from the germline gene, which may be a read error. The chain has TRBV6-6 and TRBJ2-7; D remains ambiguous. Germline CDR1 MNHNY, CDR2 SVGAGI (reference sequence). The CDR3 totals 11 residues. DNA of the CDR3: TGTGCCAGCAGTAACTCCTACGAGCAGTACTTC. Protein product: CASSNSYEQYF.

This chain connects TRBV30 to TRBJ2-1; tentative D call: TRBD1 (6 bases). CDR1 GTSNPN and CDR2 SVGIG come from the germline V gene (reference sequence). With 1 base removed from V and 6 bases from J, the gap between germline ends came to 19 bases. The CDR3 has 16 residues. The CDR3 region has the DNA TGTGCCTGGAGTGCCATAGGGGCCAAGGGGGTCAATGAGCAGTTCTTC. Its translation is CAWSAIGAKGVNEQFF.

This clone has just one count. V gene TRBV18 combines with J gene TRBJ1-1, with 7 bases identical to TRBD1. V trimming: 5 bases; J trimming: 6 bases; junction bases outside the gene matches: 9. Germline V CDR1 and CDR2: KGHSH, LQKENI. The CDR3 runs 14 residues. The CDR3 DNA reads TGTGCCAGCTCAGCACAGGGGATGGTAGCTGAAGCTTTCTTT. Residues: CASSAQGMVAEAFF.

Details on this clone: It may be a read error: a sequence one base away is much more abundant. V is TRBV14 and J is TRBJ1-1; D is unclear. V was clipped by 6 bases and J by 3 bases, with 5 bases between them. The CDR3 totals 11 residues. Germline V gene data show CDR1 as SGHDN and CDR2 as FVKESK. CDR3 nucleotide sequence: TGTGCCAGCAGTTTGTACACTGAAGCTTTCTTT. It translates to CASSLYTEAFF.